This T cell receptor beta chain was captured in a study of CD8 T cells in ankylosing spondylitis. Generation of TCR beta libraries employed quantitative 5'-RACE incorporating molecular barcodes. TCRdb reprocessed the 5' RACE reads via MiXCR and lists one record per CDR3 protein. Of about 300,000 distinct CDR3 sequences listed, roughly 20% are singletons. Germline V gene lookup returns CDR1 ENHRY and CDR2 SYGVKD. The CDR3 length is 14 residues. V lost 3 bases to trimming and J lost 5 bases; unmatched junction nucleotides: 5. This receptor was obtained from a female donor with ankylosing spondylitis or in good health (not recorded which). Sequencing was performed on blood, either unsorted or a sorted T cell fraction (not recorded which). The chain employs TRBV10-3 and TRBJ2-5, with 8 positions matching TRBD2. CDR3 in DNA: TGTGCCATCAGTGACGGGAGGGCTAGGGAGACCCAGTACTTC. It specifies CAISDGRARETQYF.